Shown below are 2 T cell receptor beta chains from a single sample sequenced in a study of neoadjuvant nivolumab and ipilimumab in lung cancer. Repertoires were generated with immunoSEQ multiplex PCR, while TCRdb's copy carries only in-frame clones and drops some. The sample contains approximately 9,300 clones, over 60% of which appear only once. The starting material was tumor tissue, obtained after neoadjuvant nivolumab, alone or with ipilimumab, at or shortly before surgery. Every receptor here comes from an adult with non-small cell lung cancer. Some clones in this sample may be carry-over from other donors' samples.

The chain couples TRBV6-1 to TRBJ2-7, with D uncertain. The CDR3 is made up of 13 amino acids. V lost 0 bases and J 7 bases, leaving 10 bases between the germline ends. The germline V gene has CDR1 MNHNS and CDR2 SASEGT. CDR3 in DNA: TGTGCCAGCAGTGAAGCCCCAATCTGGGAGCAGTACTTC. Amino acids: CASSEAPIWEQYF.

In DNA, the CDR3 is TGTGCCAGCAGTCCTCAGGGAGCGAACACTGAAGCTTTCTTT. Its protein product is CASSPQGANTEAFF. V gene TRBV5-4 combines with J gene TRBJ1-1, with D possibly matching TRBD1 (5 bases). The CDR3 runs to 14 residues. CDR1 and CDR2 (germline): SGHNT, YYREEE (reference sequence). Trimming removed 5 bases at V and 1 base at J, with 12 bases between.